The 10 T cell receptor beta chains below come from one sample, sequenced in a study of blood T cell repertoires in COVID-19. Clones were sequenced by immunoSEQ multiplex PCR, and TCRdb holds only the in-frame ones, with some missing. The sample lists 150,000 to 190,000 clones; 76% were seen once. Sequenced: peripheral blood. These receptors all come from a woman aged 80 or older with acute or convalescent COVID-19.

V gene TRBV11-3 combines with J gene TRBJ2-7, with 7 bases matching TRBD1. Per the germline V gene, CDR1 is SGHNT and CDR2 is YENEEA. After removal of 5 bases from V and 3 bases from J, the junction contained 4 bases not matched to a gene. The CDR3 consists of 13 residues. The CDR3, as DNA: TGTGCCAGCAGCAAGGGACAGAACTACGAGCAGTACTTC. It encodes CASSKGQNYEQYF.

J is TRBJ1-1 and V is TRBV27; D perhaps matches TRBD1 (6 bases). The CDR3 is 11 amino acids. Germline values: CDR1 MNHEY, CDR2 SMNVEV (reference sequence). V lost 4 bases to trimming and J lost 8 bases, with 8 bases between them. DNA of the CDR3: TGTGCCAGCAGTTCTGACAGGGAAGCTTTCTTT. Its protein product is CASSSDREAFF.

V is TRBV7-9 and J is TRBJ1-2; maybe TRBD1 (5 bases). Germline CDR1 is SEHNR and CDR2 is FQNEAQ (reference sequence). This CDR3 has 15 residues. V lost 5 bases and J 2 bases, leaving 15 bases between the germline ends. CDR3 in amino acids: CASSPVGLKNYGYTF. The CDR3 nucleotides are TGTGCCAGCAGCCCAGTGGGGCTTAAAAACTATGGCTACACCTTC.

The chain combines TRBV5-1 with TRBJ2-2, with D possibly being TRBD2 (5 bases). Trimming shortened V by 1 base and J by 0 bases, and 10 bases separated the two germline ends. CDR3 length: 16 residues. Looked up from germline, CDR1 is SGHRS and CDR2 is YFSETQ. The CDR3 DNA follows: TGCGCCAGCAGCTTGAAACCGACTACGAACACCGGGGAGCTGTTTTTT. This translates into CASSLKPTTNTGELFF.

The chain joins TRBV7-9 to TRBJ1-1; D is unclear. This CDR3 comprises 13 residues. V lost 3 bases to trimming and J lost 3 bases, with 8 bases between them. Germline lookup yields CDR1 SEHNR and CDR2 FQNEAQ (reference sequence). CDR3 DNA: TGTGCCAGCAGCTTGACCCAGGACACTGAAGCTTTCTTT. Its translation is CASSLTQDTEAFF. Variable domain in full (rest from reference TRBV7-9 and TRBJ1-1): DTGVSQNPRHKITKRGQNVTFRCDPISEHNRLYWYRQTLGQGPEFLTYFQNEAQLEKSRLLSDRFSAERPKGSFSTLEIQRTEQGDSAMYLCASSLTQDTEAFFGQGTRLTVV.

The chain uses TRBV5-1 and TRBJ2-3; TRBD2 aligns across 8 bases. Unmatched junction bases numbered 6, after V lost 0 bases and J lost 0 bases. CDR1 and CDR2 from the germline V gene are SGHRS and YFSETQ. The length of the CDR3 is 17 residues. CDR3 DNA sequence: TGCGCCAGCAGCTTGGCAGTGGCGGGGGGAAGCACAGATACGCAGTATTTT. This codes for CASSLAVAGGSTDTQYF.

The chain has TRBV7-2 and TRBJ2-5, with 16 bases aligning to TRBD2. Germline values: CDR1 SGHTA, CDR2 FQGNSA. CDR3 length equals 17 residues. V gave up 4 bases and J gave up 5 bases; unmatched junction bases: 7. CDR3 DNA: TGTGCCAGCAGCTCGGGGACTAGCGGGGGGGCCCGTGAGACCCAGTACTTC. Its protein is CASSSGTSGGARETQYF.

This rearrangement joins TRBV19 to TRBJ1-4; D unresolved. CDR1 and CDR2 from the germline V gene are LNHDA and SQIVND (reference sequence). CDR3 length: 13 amino acids. Trimming left V 7 bases short and J 1 base short, with 7 bases between. The CDR3 region is CASMLRTNEKLFF. In nucleotides, the CDR3 is TGTGCCAGTATGTTGAGAACTAATGAAAAACTGTTTTTT.

The rearrangement uses TRBV7-2 and TRBJ2-1; TRBD1 is a possible D gene (7 bases). CDR3 size: 15 residues. Trimming removed 0 bases from V and 9 bases from J, with 15 bases in between. Germline lookup yields CDR1 SGHTA and CDR2 FQGNSA. CDR3 coding DNA: TGTGCCAGCAGCTTAGCGCACGGGAGACAGGGTGAGCAGTTCTTC. Translated, it gives CASSLAHGRQGEQFF.

This sequence joins TRBV6-2 or TRBV6-3 and TRBJ1-5; D is possibly TRBD1 (6 bases). From germline, CDR1 is MNHEY and CDR2 SVGEGT. This CDR3 comprises 17 residues. The V end was cut by 6 bases, the J end by 1 base, with 19 bases between. CDR3 protein: CASSRARTEKSNQPQHF. CDR3 nucleotides: TGTGCCAGCAGCCGAGCCCGGACAGAAAAAAGCAATCAGCCCCAGCATTTT.